The 25 T cell receptor beta chains given below trace back to one sample, sequenced in a study of PD-1 blockade in classical Hodgkin lymphoma. The protocol was immunoSEQ multiplex PCR, while the TCRdb copy is restricted to in-frame clones and leaves out a portion. The sample lists around 65,000 clones, roughly nine tenths occurring once. Every single patient, without exception, relapsed after autologous stem cell transplantation, and brentuximab vedotin exposure varied. Sequenced here: peripheral blood mononuclear cells (PBMCs), sampled at baseline. These receptors came from a human donor with classical Hodgkin lymphoma.

The chain has TRBV11-2 and TRBJ2-5; D might be TRBD1 or TRBD2, each matching 6 bases. V was pared by 2 bases and J by 2 bases, with 12 bases between. Germline lookup yields CDR1 SGHAT and CDR2 FQNNGV. This CDR3 is built from 15 residues. As DNA, the CDR3 is TGTGCCAGCAGCTTATGGGGGGCATTGCAAGAGACCCAGTACTTC. The encoded protein is CASSLWGALQETQYF.

The rearrangement joins TRBV10-1 to TRBJ2-7; D not certain. Germline CDR1 reads WNHNN; CDR2 reads SYGVQD (reference sequence). Trimming took off 0 bases at V and 3 bases at J, with 12 bases between the two ends. The CDR3 contains 15 residues. CDR3 protein: CASSESGPNIYEQYF. The CDR3 nucleotides read TGCGCCAGCAGTGAGTCAGGACCGAACATCTACGAGCAGTACTTC.

The chain recombines TRBV5-1 with TRBJ1-1; D may be TRBD1 (5 bases). V lost 3 bases and J lost 8, with 17 bases in between. CDR3 length: 14 amino acids. The germline CDR1 and CDR2 sequences are SGHRS and YFSETQ. The CDR3 sequence is CASSWAGKTAEAFF. The CDR3 DNA follows: TGCGCCAGCAGCTGGGCCGGAAAGACAGCAGAAGCTTTCTTT.

The chain has TRBV11-2 and TRBJ1-1; D gene ambiguous. CDR3 length: 12 amino acids. With 6 bases removed from V and 3 bases from J, the gap between germline ends came to 8 bases. CDR1 SGHAT and CDR2 FQNNGV come from the germline V gene. The CDR3 is CASSRRDTEAFF. CDR3 nucleotides: TGTGCCAGCAGTCGTCGGGACACTGAAGCTTTCTTT. Full variable domain (rest looked up from reference TRBV11-2 and TRBJ1-1): EAGVAQSPRYKIIEKRQSVAFWCNPISGHATLYWYQQILGQGPKLLIQFQNNGVVDDSQLPKDRFSAERLKGVDSTLKIQPAKLEDSAVYLCASSRRDTEAFFGQGTRLTVV.

This chain uses TRBV15 with TRBJ2-2; D possibly corresponds to TRBD1 (5 bases). Germline V lookup: CDR1 LNHNV, CDR2 YYDKDF (reference sequence). V lost 5 bases to trimming and J lost 6 bases, with 13 bases between them. There are 14 residues in the CDR3. The CDR3 region is CATSPSRAAGELFF. The CDR3 DNA sequence: TGTGCCACCAGCCCCTCCAGGGCCGCCGGGGAGCTGTTTTTT.

The rearrangement uses TRBV19 and TRBJ2-7, with D perhaps given as TRBD1 or TRBD2 (5 bases each). Looked up from germline, CDR1 is LNHDA and CDR2 is SQIVND (reference sequence). The CDR3 spans 12 residues. Trimming stripped 5 bases from V and 2 bases from J, with 7 bases between. The CDR3, as DNA: TGTGCCAGTAGTGGGGGACCCTACGAGCAGTACTTC. Residues: CASSGGPYEQYF.

This clone was seen at least ten times. This chain uses TRBV27 with TRBJ2-7, with D perhaps given as TRBD1 or TRBD2 (6 bases each). Per the germline V gene, CDR1 is MNHEY and CDR2 is SMNVEV (reference sequence). V was shortened by 2 bases and J by 6 bases, with 11 bases between the two germline ends. CDR3 length equals 13 residues. CDR3 sequence reads: CASSLSPGAEQYF. CDR3 coding DNA: TGTGCCAGCAGTTTAAGTCCGGGGGCCGAGCAGTACTTC.

The gene calls are TRBV9 and TRBJ1-1; 7 nucleotides agree with TRBD1. V was pared by 4 bases and J by 3 bases, with 12 bases of the junction left unmatched. The CDR3 is 16 amino acids. Germline V gene data show CDR1 as SGDLS and CDR2 as YYNGEE. CDR3 sequence (DNA): TGTGCCAGCAGCCCTAAGACAGGGTGGTTGGACACTGAAGCTTTCTTT. Translating it yields CASSPKTGWLDTEAFF.

The chain has TRBV7-6 and TRBJ1-2; tentative D call: TRBD1 (5 bases). With 5 bases removed from V and 0 bases from J, the gap between germline ends came to 19 bases. The CDR3 contains 17 residues. The germline CDR1 and CDR2 sequences are SGHVS and FNYEAQ. The DNA of the CDR3 is TGTGCCAGCAGCCCAGTAGGGCGGGGGGTAGCTAACTATGGCTACACCTTC. Protein product: CASSPVGRGVANYGYTF.

The chain carries TRBV6-5 and TRBJ2-1; 7 nucleotides match TRBD2. This CDR3 is 14 amino acids long. Germline V lookup: CDR1 MNHEY, CDR2 SVGAGI. J gave up 7 bases and V 6 bases, and 9 bases lay outside the gene matches. In nucleotides, the CDR3 is TGTGCCAGCAGCCATACTAGCGCCCAAAATGAGCAGTTCTTC. It yields the protein CASSHTSAQNEQFF.

The chain uses TRBV7-2 and TRBJ2-7; the D gene is possibly TRBD1 (5 bases). Per the germline V gene, CDR1 is SGHTA and CDR2 is FQGNSA. V lost 0 bases, J lost 2 bases, and 5 bases lay in between. This CDR3 comprises 13 residues. The CDR3 region is CASSLATAYEQYF. In DNA form, the CDR3 reads TGTGCCAGCAGCTTAGCGACAGCCTACGAGCAGTACTTC. Variable domain in full (rest from reference TRBV7-2 and TRBJ2-7): GAGVSQSPSNKVTEKGKDVELRCDPISGHTALYWYRQSLGQGLEFLIYFQGNSAPDKSGLPSDRFSAERTGGSVSTLTIQRTQQEDSAVYLCASSLATAYEQYFGPGTRLTVT.

The J gene is TRBJ2-7, the V gene TRBV28; D is perhaps TRBD1 (5 bases). The CDR3 runs 14 residues. V was cut by 5 bases and J by 5 bases, with 16 bases left in between. Germline V CDR1 and CDR2: MDHEN, SYDVKM. CDR3 sequence: CASSELRELHEQYF. CDR3 in DNA: TGTGCCAGCAGTGAGCTCAGGGAATTGCACGAGCAGTACTTC.

V usage is TRBV7-9 and J usage is TRBJ2-7; D is perhaps TRBD1 (7 bases). Trimming took off 1 base at V and 2 bases at J, with 15 bases between the two ends. The length of the CDR3 is 16 residues. The germline V gene encodes CDR1 SEHNR and CDR2 FQNEAQ (reference sequence). The CDR3 bases are TGTGCCAGCAGCTTAGAGAGGAGGGGGCCACCCTACGAGCAGTACTTC. Its protein is CASSLERRGPPYEQYF.

Only one count was recorded for this clone. The chain couples TRBV13 to TRBJ1-2; a weak D match, TRBD1 (5 bases). The germline V and J ends were trimmed by 6 bases and 4 bases, with 15 bases remaining between them. In germline, CDR1 is PRHDT, CDR2 FYEKMQ (reference sequence). CDR3 length equals 14 residues. CDR3 protein: CASSLWRDPYGYTF. The CDR3 DNA sequence: TGTGCCAGCAGTCTTTGGCGGGACCCCTATGGCTACACCTTC.

J is TRBJ1-4 and V is TRBV5-4, with 10 nucleotides matching TRBD1. CDR3 length equals 17 residues. The V and J ends lost 6 bases and 17 bases, in that order; junction bases with no gene match: 25. Germline loops: CDR1 SGHNT, CDR2 YYREEE (reference sequence). CDR3 amino acids: CASTGGTGVCIFTASFF. The CDR3 DNA sequence: TGTGCCAGCACCGGAGGGACAGGGGTCTGTATCTTTACCGCTTCTTTTTTT.

The chain couples TRBV5-6 to TRBJ2-3, with D uncertain. The V end lost 3 bases, the J end lost 2 bases, and 7 bases lay between the germline ends. This CDR3 has 13 residues. Germline V gene data show CDR1 as SGHDT and CDR2 as YYEEEE. The CDR3, as DNA: TGTGCCAGCAGCTCGGGTCTCACAGATACGCAGTATTTT. It codes for CASSSGLTDTQYF.

This chain links TRBV7-6 with TRBJ1-1, with D unclear. The V gene's germline CDR1 is SGHVS and CDR2 FNYEAQ. Trimming took off 5 bases at V and 0 bases at J, with 10 bases between the two ends. The CDR3 totals 14 residues. The CDR3 DNA reads as TGTGCCAGCAGCAGAGGAGGCCTGAACACTGAAGCTTTCTTT. Translating gives CASSRGGLNTEAFF. The whole variable domain, filled in from reference TRBV7-6 and TRBJ1-1, reads GAGVSQSPRYKVTKRGQDVALRCDPISGHVSLYWYRQALGQGPEFLTYFNYEAQQDKSGLPNDRFSAERPEGSISTLTIQRTEQRDSAMYRCASSRGGLNTEAFFGQGTRLTVV.

The rearrangement uses TRBV19 and TRBJ2-5, with 8 bases aligning to TRBD1. The V gene's germline CDR1 is LNHDA and CDR2 SQIVND (reference sequence). V shed 0 bases, J shed 3 bases, and the junction held 12 bases outside the gene matches. The CDR3 is made up of 18 amino acids. CDR3 in DNA: TGTGCCAGTAGTATAGATTCCCCGCGGACAGGGCTTGAAGAGACCCAGTACTTC. The encoded protein is CASSIDSPRTGLEETQYF.

This clone has only a few counts. The chain joins TRBV4-1 to TRBJ2-7; D not certain. Germline values: CDR1 MGHRA, CDR2 YSYEKL. CDR3 length equals 14 residues. Trimming took 0 bases from V and 3 from J, leaving 9 bases between them. The CDR3 nucleotides read TGCGCCAGCAGCCAAGATAAAGGGATCTACGAGCAGTACTTC. Translated: CASSQDKGIYEQYF.

V usage is TRBV5-1 and J usage is TRBJ1-3; D gene unclear. There are 13 residues in the CDR3. Trimming pared 0 bases from V and 8 bases from J, leaving 9 bases between. The germline V gene has CDR1 SGHRS and CDR2 YFSETQ. CDR3 sequence (DNA): TGCGCCAGCAGCTTGGCCCCTATGGACACCATATATTTT. Its translation: CASSLAPMDTIYF. The full variable domain, in which reference TRBV5-1 and TRBJ1-3 provide the parts outside the CDR3, is KAGVTQTPRYLIKTRGQQVTLSCSPISGHRSVSWYQQTPGQGLQFLFEYFSETQRNKGNFPGRFSGRQFSNSRSEMNVSTLELGDSALYLCASSLAPMDTIYFGEGSWLTVV.

This chain joins TRBV18 and TRBJ2-5, with D tentatively TRBD1 (5 bases). The length of the CDR3 is 17 residues. With 3 bases removed from V and 4 bases from J, the gap between germline ends came to 21 bases. Germline-derived CDR1 and CDR2 are KGHSH and LQKENI. CDR3 nucleotides: TGTGCCAGCTCACCGTCCGGCCAGGGTAGTTACGGAGAGACCCAGTACTTC. It codes for CASSPSGQGSYGETQYF. Supplemented by reference TRBV18 and TRBJ2-5, the full variable domain reads NAGVMQNPRHLVRRRGQEARLRCSPMKGHSHVYWYRQLPEEGLKFMVYLQKENIIDESGMPKERFSAEFPKEGPSILRIQQVVRGDSAAYFCASSPSGQGSYGETQYFGPGTRLLVL.

This chain links TRBV4-1 with TRBJ2-1; 13 nucleotides match TRBD2. The trim removed 4 bases at V and 6 bases at J, leaving 3 bases unmatched. The CDR3 sequence is 15 residues long. Germline CDR1 and CDR2: MGHRA and YSYEKL. DNA of the CDR3: TGCGCCAGCAGCCCACTAGCGGGGGGGGTCAATGAGCAGTTCTTC. This sequence encodes CASSPLAGGVNEQFF.

The genes are TRBV19 and TRBJ1-2; 8 nucleotides align to TRBD1. The V gene end was trimmed by 10 bases and the J gene end by 4 bases; junction bases not matched to a gene: 5. Germline V gives CDR1 LNHDA, CDR2 SQIVND (reference sequence). This CDR3 is 12 amino acids long. This CDR3 reads CATGGSGYGYTF. CDR3 nucleotides: TGTGCCACAGGGGGCTCGGGCTATGGCTACACCTTC.

This chain links TRBV20-1 with TRBJ1-1; D gene unclear. The V end was cut by 5 bases, the J end by 7 bases, with 11 bases between. The CDR3 loop spans 11 amino acids. From germline, CDR1 is DFQATT and CDR2 SNEGSKA (reference sequence). CDR3 nucleotide sequence: TGCAGTGCTCAAGAAGGTGGTGAAGCTTTCTTT. It yields the protein CSAQEGGEAFF.

V usage is TRBV6-6 and J usage is TRBJ1-5; 10 bases match TRBD1. This CDR3 spans 16 amino acids. Germline values: CDR1 MNHNY, CDR2 SVGAGI (reference sequence). After removal of 4 bases from V and 1 base from J, the junction contained 4 bases not matched to a gene. The CDR3 DNA follows: TGTGCCAGCAGTTTGGGGACAGGGGTAAGCAATCAGCCCCAGCATTTT. This sequence encodes CASSLGTGVSNQPQHF.